Given below is one TCR beta chain in context. The antigen is not known. The sample is drawn from a study of vaccination effects on CD4 cells after COVID-19. Upon completion of 10 to 11 days in culture, CD4+ T cells were isolated. Each person got two doses of an mRNA SARS-CoV-2 vaccine, BNT162b2 or mRNA-1273. Method: immunoSEQ multiplex PCR; TCRdb's copy keeps in-frame clones and lacks some. The data hold tens of thousands of clones, with nearly 75% observed a single time. Germline assignment: CDR1 SGHAT and CDR2 FQNNGV. The V gene lost 1 base and the J gene lost 5 bases, with 23 bases spanning the gap. The CDR3 contains 18 residues.

The chain has TRBV11-2 and TRBJ2-5; TRBD1 might be the D (6 bases). Here the sequenced sample was CD4+ T cells from PBMCs cultured without peptide, taken after COVID-19 vaccination. The sequence derives from a human donor who received a COVID-19 vaccine. CDR3 DNA sequence: TGTGCCAGCAGCTTAGGGCCCGGACAGTGGGAGACGTCGGAGACCCAGTACTTC. Amino acid sequence: CASSLGPGQWETSETQYF.